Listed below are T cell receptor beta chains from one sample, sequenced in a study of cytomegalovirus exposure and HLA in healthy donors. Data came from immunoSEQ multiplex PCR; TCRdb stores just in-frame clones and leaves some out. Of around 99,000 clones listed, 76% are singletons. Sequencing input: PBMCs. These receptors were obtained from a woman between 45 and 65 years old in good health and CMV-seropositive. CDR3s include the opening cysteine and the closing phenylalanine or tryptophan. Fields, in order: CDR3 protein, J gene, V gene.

cdr3_aa: CASSASGARLDTQYF
j_call: TRBJ2-3
v_call: TRBV7-3

cdr3_aa: CASSLYRGVGETQYF
j_call: TRBJ2-5
v_call: TRBV7-2

cdr3_aa: CASSLGGVGTQQFF
j_call: TRBJ2-1
v_call: TRBV11-2

cdr3_aa: CASSGDWLDSNEQFF
j_call: TRBJ2-1
v_call: TRBV9

cdr3_aa: CASSSFRVMNTEAFF
j_call: TRBJ1-1
v_call: TRBV6-5

cdr3_aa: CASSSLPGEESRRYGYTF
j_call: TRBJ1-2
v_call: TRBV7-9

cdr3_aa: CASSYSVTRNEQFF
j_call: TRBJ2-1
v_call: TRBV6-5

cdr3_aa: CASSLVTGAGGEETQYF
j_call: TRBJ2-5
v_call: TRBV5-6

cdr3_aa: CASRDRGLNTEAFF
j_call: TRBJ1-1
v_call: TRBV2

cdr3_aa: CASSPRQGNHEQYF
j_call: TRBJ2-7
v_call: TRBV7-8

cdr3_aa: CASHRRGYNEQFF
j_call: TRBJ2-1
v_call: TRBV6-5

cdr3_aa: CASRTGQGNTEAFF
j_call: TRBJ1-1
v_call: TRBV6-6

cdr3_aa: CASSQIGTGPSGDTQYF
j_call: TRBJ2-3
v_call: TRBV11-2

cdr3_aa: CASSGGGTPLREQYF
j_call: TRBJ2-7
v_call: TRBV9

cdr3_aa: CASSLATGLAGALLGLEQYF
j_call: -
v_call: TRBV7-2

cdr3_aa: CASSFDKNTEAFF
j_call: TRBJ1-1
v_call: TRBV5-6

cdr3_aa: CASSLRASGSLNYNEQFF
j_call: TRBJ2-1
v_call: TRBV7-3

cdr3_aa: CASSGDSSDEQYF
j_call: TRBJ2-7
v_call: TRBV9

cdr3_aa: CSSSSRQDNQPQHF
j_call: TRBJ1-5
v_call: TRBV7-9

cdr3_aa: CASSLEGRTDTQYF
j_call: TRBJ2-3
v_call: TRBV11-3

cdr3_aa: CASSLDPARNTGELFF
j_call: TRBJ2-2
v_call: TRBV5-4

cdr3_aa: CASSLYNTEAFF
j_call: TRBJ1-1
v_call: TRBV2

cdr3_aa: CASRNNYNSPLHF
j_call: TRBJ1-6
v_call: TRBV6-6

cdr3_aa: CASSAEQGQPQHF
j_call: TRBJ1-5
v_call: TRBV18

cdr3_aa: CASSPRLAGSEETQYF
j_call: TRBJ2-5
v_call: TRBV5-4

cdr3_aa: CASSQVGAGGEQFF
j_call: TRBJ2-1
v_call: TRBV4-3

cdr3_aa: CASSESVGQGQETQYF
j_call: TRBJ2-5
v_call: TRBV10-2

cdr3_aa: CASSAGSTYNEQFF
j_call: TRBJ2-1
v_call: TRBV9

cdr3_aa: CAIIAGGAHNEQFF
j_call: TRBJ2-1
v_call: TRBV6-6

cdr3_aa: CSVDCRTPKGNEQFF
j_call: TRBJ2-1
v_call: TRBV29-1

cdr3_aa: CASSVEPEDRVFNF
j_call: TRBJ2-3
v_call: TRBV9

cdr3_aa: CASSPGRDTYEQYF
j_call: TRBJ2-7
v_call: TRBV4-3

cdr3_aa: CASSPQGGYYEQYF
j_call: -
v_call: TRBV4-3

cdr3_aa: CASKADRYNEQFF
j_call: TRBJ2-1
v_call: TRBV6-5

cdr3_aa: CASSPSRAGELFF
j_call: TRBJ2-2
v_call: TRBV9

cdr3_aa: CSVRQAARAEAFF
j_call: TRBJ1-1
v_call: TRBV29-1

cdr3_aa: CASSESGGESSYEQYF
j_call: TRBJ2-7
v_call: TRBV10-1

cdr3_aa: CSVAGGSGANGLTF
j_call: TRBJ2-6
v_call: TRBV29-1

cdr3_aa: CSVIPGTGRGGYTF
j_call: TRBJ1-2
v_call: TRBV29-1

cdr3_aa: CASTPLPREVSYNEQFF
j_call: TRBJ2-1
v_call: TRBV11-2

cdr3_aa: CAIRTDSIYEQYF
j_call: TRBJ2-7
v_call: TRBV10-3

cdr3_aa: CASGLRPLELEQYF
j_call: TRBJ2-7
v_call: TRBV12-5

cdr3_aa: CASSLPDRPIYEQYF
j_call: TRBJ2-7
v_call: TRBV27

cdr3_aa: CASTPGQRSYEQYF
j_call: TRBJ2-7
v_call: TRBV6-6

cdr3_aa: CASSLAQYNEQFF
j_call: TRBJ2-1
v_call: TRBV7-2

cdr3_aa: CASSVTGTGAYEQYF
j_call: TRBJ2-7
v_call: TRBV6-1

cdr3_aa: CASSSGQVLTGELFF
j_call: TRBJ2-2
v_call: TRBV27

cdr3_aa: CASSGQGTHEQYF
j_call: TRBJ2-7
v_call: TRBV5-1

cdr3_aa: CASGGFGSYEQYF
j_call: TRBJ2-7
v_call: TRBV6-6

cdr3_aa: CASSIGAGGGYGYTF
j_call: TRBJ1-2
v_call: TRBV19

cdr3_aa: CASKEGLAYNEQFF
j_call: TRBJ2-1
v_call: TRBV19

cdr3_aa: CSVTGETYGYTF
j_call: TRBJ1-2
v_call: TRBV29-1

cdr3_aa: CASSPLAGGAAYEQYF
j_call: TRBJ2-7
v_call: TRBV18

cdr3_aa: CASSLGMTSSYEQYF
j_call: TRBJ2-7
v_call: TRBV11-2

cdr3_aa: CASSEGSGGGYEQYF
j_call: TRBJ2-7
v_call: TRBV2

cdr3_aa: CASSEQGARYGYTF
j_call: TRBJ1-2
v_call: TRBV19

cdr3_aa: CASSIESASEQFF
j_call: TRBJ2-1
v_call: TRBV7-7

cdr3_aa: CASSDRDEQFF
j_call: TRBJ2-1
v_call: TRBV25-1

cdr3_aa: CASRPTSADTQYF
j_call: TRBJ2-3
v_call: TRBV5-6

cdr3_aa: CASSPTVRANQPQHF
j_call: TRBJ1-5
v_call: TRBV5-8